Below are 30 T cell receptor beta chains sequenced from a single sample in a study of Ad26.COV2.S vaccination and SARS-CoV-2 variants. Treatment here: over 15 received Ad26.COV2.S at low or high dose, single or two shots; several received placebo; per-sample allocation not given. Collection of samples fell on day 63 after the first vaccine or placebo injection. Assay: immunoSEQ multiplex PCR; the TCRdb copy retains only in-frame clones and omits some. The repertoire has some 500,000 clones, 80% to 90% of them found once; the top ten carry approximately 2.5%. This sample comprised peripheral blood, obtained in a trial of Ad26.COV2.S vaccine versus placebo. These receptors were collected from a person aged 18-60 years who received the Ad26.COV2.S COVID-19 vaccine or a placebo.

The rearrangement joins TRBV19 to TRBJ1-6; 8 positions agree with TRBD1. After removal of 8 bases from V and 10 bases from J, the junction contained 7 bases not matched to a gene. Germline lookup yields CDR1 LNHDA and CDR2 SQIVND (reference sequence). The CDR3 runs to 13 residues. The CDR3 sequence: CASCDRGGSPLHF. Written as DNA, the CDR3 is TGTGCCAGTTGCGACAGGGGCGGATCACCCCTCCACTTT.

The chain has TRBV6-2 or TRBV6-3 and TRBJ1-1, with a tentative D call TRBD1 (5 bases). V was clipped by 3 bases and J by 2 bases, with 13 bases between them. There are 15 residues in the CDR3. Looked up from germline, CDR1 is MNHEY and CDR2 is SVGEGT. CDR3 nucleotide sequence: TGTGCCAGCAGTTATAAGCGGGGGTACAACACTGAAGCTTTCTTT. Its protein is CASSYKRGYNTEAFF.

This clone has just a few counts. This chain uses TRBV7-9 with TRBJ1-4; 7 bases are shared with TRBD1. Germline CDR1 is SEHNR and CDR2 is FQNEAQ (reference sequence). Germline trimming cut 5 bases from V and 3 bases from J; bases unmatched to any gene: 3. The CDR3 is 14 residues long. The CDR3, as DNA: TGTGCCAGCAGCCTGACAGGGTCTAATGAAAAACTGTTTTTT. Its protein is CASSLTGSNEKLFF.

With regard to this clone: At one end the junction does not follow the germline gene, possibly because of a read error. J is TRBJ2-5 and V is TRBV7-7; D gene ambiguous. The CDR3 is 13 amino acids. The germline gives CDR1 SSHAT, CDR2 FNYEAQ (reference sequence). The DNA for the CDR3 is TGTGCTAGCAGCCCAGAGCGTCTGGGGACCCAGTACTTC. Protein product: CASSPERLGTQYF.

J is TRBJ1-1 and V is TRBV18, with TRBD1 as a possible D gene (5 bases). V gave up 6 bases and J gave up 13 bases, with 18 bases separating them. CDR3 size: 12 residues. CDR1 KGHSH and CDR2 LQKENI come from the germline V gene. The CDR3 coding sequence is TGTGCCAGCTCCACCGGGACTCTTATTGATTTCTTT. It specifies CASSTGTLIDFF.

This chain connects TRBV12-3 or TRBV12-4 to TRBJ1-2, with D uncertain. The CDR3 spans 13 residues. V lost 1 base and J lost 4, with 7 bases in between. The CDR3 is CASSLGQLYGYTF. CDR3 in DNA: TGTGCCAGCAGTTTAGGTCAGCTCTATGGCTACACCTTC.

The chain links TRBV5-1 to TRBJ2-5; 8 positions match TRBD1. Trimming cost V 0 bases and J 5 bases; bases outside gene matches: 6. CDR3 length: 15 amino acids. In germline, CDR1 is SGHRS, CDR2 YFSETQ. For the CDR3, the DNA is TGCGCCAGCAGCTTGGGGCAGGGGGCTTGGGAGACCCAGTACTTC. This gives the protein CASSLGQGAWETQYF.

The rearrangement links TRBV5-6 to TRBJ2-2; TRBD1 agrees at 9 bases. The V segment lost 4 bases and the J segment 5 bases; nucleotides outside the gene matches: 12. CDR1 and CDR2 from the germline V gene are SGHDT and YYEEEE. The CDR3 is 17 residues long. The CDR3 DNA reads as TGTGCCAGCAGCCTCCCGGAACCGGGACAGGGTACCGGGGAGCTGTTTTTT. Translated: CASSLPEPGQGTGELFF.

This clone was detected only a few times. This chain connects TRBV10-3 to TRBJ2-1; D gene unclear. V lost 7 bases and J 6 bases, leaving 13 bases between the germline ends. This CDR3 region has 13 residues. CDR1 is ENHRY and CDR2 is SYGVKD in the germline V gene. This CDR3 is CAIMKVEGNEQFF. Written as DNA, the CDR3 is TGTGCCATCATGAAGGTTGAAGGCAATGAGCAGTTCTTC.

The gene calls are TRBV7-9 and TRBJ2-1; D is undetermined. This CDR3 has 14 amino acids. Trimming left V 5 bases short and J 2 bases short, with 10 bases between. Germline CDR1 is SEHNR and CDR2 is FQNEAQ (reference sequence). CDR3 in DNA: TGTGCCAGCAGCCCCTACGTCACCTACAATGAGCAGTTCTTC. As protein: CASSPYVTYNEQFF.

CDR3 coding DNA: TGTGCCAGCAGTACCGTTAGGCTCCGGGGGACTGAAGCTTTCTTT. This codes for CASSTVRLRGTEAFF. The chain combines TRBV6-5 with TRBJ1-1; D perhaps matches TRBD1 (5 bases). Germline V CDR1 and CDR2: MNHEY, SVGAGI. Trimming removed 5 bases at V and 5 bases at J, with 18 bases between. The CDR3 is 15 amino acids.

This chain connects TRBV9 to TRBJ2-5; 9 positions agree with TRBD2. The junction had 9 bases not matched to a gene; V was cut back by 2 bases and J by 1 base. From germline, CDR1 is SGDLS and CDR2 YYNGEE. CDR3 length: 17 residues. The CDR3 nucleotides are TGTGCCAGCAGCGTGGCCACAGCGGGGGGCTTCCAAGAGACCCAGTACTTC. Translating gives CASSVATAGGFQETQYF.

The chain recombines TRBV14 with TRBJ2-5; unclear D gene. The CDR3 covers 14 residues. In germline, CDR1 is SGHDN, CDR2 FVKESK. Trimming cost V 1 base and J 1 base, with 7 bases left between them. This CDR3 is CASSQVGSQETQYF. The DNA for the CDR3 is TGTGCCAGCAGCCAAGTGGGGTCCCAAGAGACCCAGTACTTC.

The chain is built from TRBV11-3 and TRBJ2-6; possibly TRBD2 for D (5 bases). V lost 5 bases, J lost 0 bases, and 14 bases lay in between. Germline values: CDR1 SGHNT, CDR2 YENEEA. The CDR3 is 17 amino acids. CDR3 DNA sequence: TGTGCCAGCAGCCCTGATACCGGGAACTCTGGGGCCAACGTCCTGACTTTC. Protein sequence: CASSPDTGNSGANVLTF.

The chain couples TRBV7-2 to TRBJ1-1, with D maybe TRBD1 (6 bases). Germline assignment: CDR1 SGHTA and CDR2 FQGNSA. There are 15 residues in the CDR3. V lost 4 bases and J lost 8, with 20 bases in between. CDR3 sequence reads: CASSSGSVGGREAFF. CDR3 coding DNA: TGTGCCAGCAGCTCCGGGTCGGTGGGGGGCAGAGAAGCTTTCTTT. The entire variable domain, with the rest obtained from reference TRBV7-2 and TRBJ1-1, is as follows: GAGVSQSPSNKVTEKGKDVELRCDPISGHTALYWYRQSLGQGLEFLIYFQGNSAPDKSGLPSDRFSAERTGGSVSTLTIQRTQQEDSAVYLCASSSGSVGGREAFFGQGTRLTVV.

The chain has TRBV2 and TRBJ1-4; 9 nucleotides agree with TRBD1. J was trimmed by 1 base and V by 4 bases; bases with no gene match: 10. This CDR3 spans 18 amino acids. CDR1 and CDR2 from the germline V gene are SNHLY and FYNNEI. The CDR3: CASSGDRDHALTNEKLFF. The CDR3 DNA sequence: TGTGCCAGCAGTGGGGACAGGGACCACGCTTTAACTAATGAAAAACTGTTTTTT.

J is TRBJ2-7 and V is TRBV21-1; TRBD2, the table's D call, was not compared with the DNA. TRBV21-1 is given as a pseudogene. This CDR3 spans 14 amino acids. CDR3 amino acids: CASSKVAIGFWQYV. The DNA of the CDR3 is TGTGCCAGCAGCAAAGTAGCGATCGGGTTCTGGCAGTACGTC.

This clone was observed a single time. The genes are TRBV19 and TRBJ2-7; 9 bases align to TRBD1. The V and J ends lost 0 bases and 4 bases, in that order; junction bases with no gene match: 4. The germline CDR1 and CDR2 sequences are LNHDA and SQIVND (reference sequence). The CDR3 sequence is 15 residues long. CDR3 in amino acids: CASSIDGTGLYEQYF. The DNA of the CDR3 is TGTGCCAGTAGTATAGATGGGACAGGGCTTTACGAGCAGTACTTC.

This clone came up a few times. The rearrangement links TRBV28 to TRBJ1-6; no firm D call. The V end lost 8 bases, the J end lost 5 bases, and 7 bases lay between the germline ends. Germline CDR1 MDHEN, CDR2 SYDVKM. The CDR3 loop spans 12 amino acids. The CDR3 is CASSVDNSPLHF. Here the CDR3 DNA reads TGTGCCAGCTCCGTAGATAATTCACCCCTCCACTTT. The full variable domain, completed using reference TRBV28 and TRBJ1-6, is DVKVTQSSRYLVKRTGEKVFLECVQDMDHENMFWYRQDPGLGLRLIYFSYDVKMKEKGDIPEGYSVSREKKERFSLILESASTNQTSMYLCASSVDNSPLHFGNGTRLTVT.

The CDR3 coding sequence is TGTGCCAGCTCACCACTCTCAAAGGGGGCAGGGAGCAATCAGCCCCAGCATTTT. Translating gives CASSPLSKGAGSNQPQHF. V gene TRBV18 combines with J gene TRBJ1-5; 7 bases agree with TRBD1. This CDR3 comprises 18 residues. In germline, CDR1 is KGHSH, CDR2 LQKENI. J lost 1 base, V lost 1 base, and 10 bases had no gene match.

CDR3 protein: CASSPGQGLGQPQHF. The CDR3, as DNA: TGCGCCAGCAGCCCGGGACAGGGGTTGGGGCAGCCCCAGCATTTT. The rearrangement links TRBV5-1 to TRBJ1-5; 10 bases map to TRBD1. Germline CDR1 reads SGHRS; CDR2 reads YFSETQ. This CDR3 is 15 amino acids long. V dropped 4 bases and J dropped 7; count of bases not matched to a gene: 8.

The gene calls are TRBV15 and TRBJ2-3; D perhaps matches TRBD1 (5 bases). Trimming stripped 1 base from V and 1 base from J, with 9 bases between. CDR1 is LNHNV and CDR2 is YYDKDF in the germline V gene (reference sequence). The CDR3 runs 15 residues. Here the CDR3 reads CATSRGGSGTDTQYF. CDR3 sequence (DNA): TGTGCCACCAGCAGAGGGGGCTCGGGCACAGATACGCAGTATTTT.

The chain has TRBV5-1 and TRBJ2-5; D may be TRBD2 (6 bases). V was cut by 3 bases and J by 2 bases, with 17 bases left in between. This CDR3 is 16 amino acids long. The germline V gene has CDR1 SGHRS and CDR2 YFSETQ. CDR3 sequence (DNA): TGCGCCAGCAGCTGGGATGGGCGGGGCCCTCAAGAGACCCAGTACTTC. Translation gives CASSWDGRGPQETQYF.

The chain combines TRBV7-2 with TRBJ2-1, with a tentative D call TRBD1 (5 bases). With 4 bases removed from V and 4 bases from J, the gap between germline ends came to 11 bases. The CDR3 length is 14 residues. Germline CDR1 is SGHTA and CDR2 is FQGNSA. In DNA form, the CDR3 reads TGTGCCAGCAGCTGGGGCGGAGTTTACAATGAGCAGTTCTTC. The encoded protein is CASSWGGVYNEQFF.

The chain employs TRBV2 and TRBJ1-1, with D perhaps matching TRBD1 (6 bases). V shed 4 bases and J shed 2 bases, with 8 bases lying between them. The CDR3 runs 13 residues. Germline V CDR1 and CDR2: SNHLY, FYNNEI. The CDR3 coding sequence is TGTGCCAGCAGTGGGGGGGCAAACACTGAAGCTTTCTTT. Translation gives CASSGGANTEAFF.

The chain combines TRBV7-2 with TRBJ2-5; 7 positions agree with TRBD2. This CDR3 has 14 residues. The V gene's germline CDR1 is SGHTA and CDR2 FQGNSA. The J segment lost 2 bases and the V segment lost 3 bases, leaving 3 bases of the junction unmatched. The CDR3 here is CASSFGGGQETQYF. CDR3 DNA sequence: TGTGCCAGCAGCTTTGGGGGAGGGCAAGAGACCCAGTACTTC.

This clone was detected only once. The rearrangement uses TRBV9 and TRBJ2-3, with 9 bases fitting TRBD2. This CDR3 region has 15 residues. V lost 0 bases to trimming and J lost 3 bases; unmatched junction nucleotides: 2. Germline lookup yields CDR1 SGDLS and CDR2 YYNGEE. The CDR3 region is CASSVGTSVTDTQYF. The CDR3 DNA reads TGTGCCAGCAGCGTAGGGACTAGCGTTACAGATACGCAGTATTTT.

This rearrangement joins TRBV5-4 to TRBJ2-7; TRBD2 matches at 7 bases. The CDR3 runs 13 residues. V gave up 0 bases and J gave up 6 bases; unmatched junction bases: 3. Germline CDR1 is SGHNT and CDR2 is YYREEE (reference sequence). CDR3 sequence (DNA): TGTGCCAGCAGCTTGGGGGTAGCGGGCGAGCAGTACTTC. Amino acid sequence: CASSLGVAGEQYF.

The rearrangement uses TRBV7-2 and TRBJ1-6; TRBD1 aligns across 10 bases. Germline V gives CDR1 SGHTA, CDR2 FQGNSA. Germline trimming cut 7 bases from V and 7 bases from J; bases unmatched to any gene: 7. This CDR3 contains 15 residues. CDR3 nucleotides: TGTGCCAGCACCCTGACAGGGGGCCTAAATTCACCCCTCCACTTT. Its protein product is CASTLTGGLNSPLHF.

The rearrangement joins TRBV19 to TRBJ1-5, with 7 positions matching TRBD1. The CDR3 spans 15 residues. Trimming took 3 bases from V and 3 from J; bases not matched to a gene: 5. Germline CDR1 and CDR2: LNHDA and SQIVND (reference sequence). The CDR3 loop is CASSMWDSVNQPQHF. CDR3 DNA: TGTGCCAGTAGTATGTGGGACAGCGTCAATCAGCCCCAGCATTTT.